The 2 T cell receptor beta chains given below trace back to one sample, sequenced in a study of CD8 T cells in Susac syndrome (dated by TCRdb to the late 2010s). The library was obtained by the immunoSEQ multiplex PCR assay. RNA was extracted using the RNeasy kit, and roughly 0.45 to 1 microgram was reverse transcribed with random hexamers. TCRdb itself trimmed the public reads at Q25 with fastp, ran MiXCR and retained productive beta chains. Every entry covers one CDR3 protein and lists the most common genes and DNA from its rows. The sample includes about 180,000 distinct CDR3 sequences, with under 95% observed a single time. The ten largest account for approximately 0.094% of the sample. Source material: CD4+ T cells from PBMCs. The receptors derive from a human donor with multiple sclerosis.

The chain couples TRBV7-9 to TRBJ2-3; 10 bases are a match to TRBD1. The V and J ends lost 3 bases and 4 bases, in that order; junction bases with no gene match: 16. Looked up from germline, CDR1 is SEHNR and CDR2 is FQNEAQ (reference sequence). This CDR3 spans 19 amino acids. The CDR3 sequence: CASSFTREDRGRRADTQYF. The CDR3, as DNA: TGTGCCAGCAGCTTCACCCGGGAGGACAGGGGGAGGCGGGCAGATACGCAGTATTTT.

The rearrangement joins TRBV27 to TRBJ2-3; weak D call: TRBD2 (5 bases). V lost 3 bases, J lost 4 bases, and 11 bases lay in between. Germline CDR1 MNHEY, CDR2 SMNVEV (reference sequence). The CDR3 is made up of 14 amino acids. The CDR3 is CASSFEWESDTQYF. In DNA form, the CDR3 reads TGTGCCAGCAGTTTCGAGTGGGAGTCAGATACGCAGTATTTT.